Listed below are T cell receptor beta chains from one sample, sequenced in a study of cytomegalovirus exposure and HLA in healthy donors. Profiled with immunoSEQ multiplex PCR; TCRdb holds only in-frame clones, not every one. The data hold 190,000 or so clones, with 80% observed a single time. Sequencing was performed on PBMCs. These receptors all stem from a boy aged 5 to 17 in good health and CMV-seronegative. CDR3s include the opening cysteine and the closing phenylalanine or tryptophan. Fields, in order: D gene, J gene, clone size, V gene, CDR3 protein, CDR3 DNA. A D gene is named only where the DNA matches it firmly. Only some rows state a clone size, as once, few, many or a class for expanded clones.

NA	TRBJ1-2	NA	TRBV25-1	CASSEAEGYTF	TGTGCCAGCAGTGAGGCGGAGGGCTACACCTTC
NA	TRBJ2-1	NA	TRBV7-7	CASSPGRDSYNEQFF	TGTGCTAGCAGCCCCGGCAGGGACTCCTACAATGAGCAGTTCTTC
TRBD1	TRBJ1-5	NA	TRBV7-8	CASSLGTGKNQPQHF	TGTGCCAGCAGCCTCGGGACAGGGAAAAATCAGCCCCAGCATTTT
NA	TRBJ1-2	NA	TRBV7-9	CSSSSSTGIYGYTF	TGTTCCAGCAGCTCGAGTACAGGGATCTATGGCTACACCTTC
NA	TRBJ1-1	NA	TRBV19	CASSGRRGTEAFF	TGTGCCAGTAGTGGACGAAGGGGGACTGAAGCTTTCTTT
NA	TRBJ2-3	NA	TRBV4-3	CASSQDTPRETRETDTQYF	TGCGCCAGCAGCCAGGACACCCCAAGGGAGACTAGGGAAACAGATACGCAGTATTTT
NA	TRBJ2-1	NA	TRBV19	CASSVSGLNEQFF	TGTGCCAGTAGTGTCAGCGGGCTCAATGAGCAGTTCTTC
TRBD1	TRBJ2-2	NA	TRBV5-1	CASSGGQGRELFF	TGCGCCAGCAGCGGGGGACAGGGCCGGGAGCTGTTTTTT
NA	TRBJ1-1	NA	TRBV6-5	CASGRTEAFF	TGTGCCAGTGGCAGAACTGAAGCTTTCTTT
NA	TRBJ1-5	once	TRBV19	CASNSIRGQPQHF	TGTGCCAGTAACTCAATCAGGGGACAGCCCCAGCATTTT
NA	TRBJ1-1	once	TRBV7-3	CASSLTTRTEAFF	TGTGCCAGCAGCTTAACGACGAGGACAGAAGCTTTCTTT
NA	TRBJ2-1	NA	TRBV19	CASNQGPPYNEQFF	TGTGCCAGTAACCAGGGCCCCCCCTACAATGAGCAGTTCTTC
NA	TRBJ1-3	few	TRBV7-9	CASSLAPGTGNTIYF	TGTGCCAGCAGCTTAGCGCCAGGTACGGGAAACACCATATATTTT
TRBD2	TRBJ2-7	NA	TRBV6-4	CASTPTSGSLVEQYF	TGTGCCAGCACCCCGACTAGCGGGAGCTTGGTCGAGCAGTACTTC
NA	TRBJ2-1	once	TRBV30	CAWSATPGNEQFF	TGTGCCTGGAGTGCCACCCCGGGAAATGAGCAGTTCTTC
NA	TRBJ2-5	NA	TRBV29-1	CSAPGFPETQYF	TGCAGCGCCCCGGGGTTCCCGGAGACCCAGTACTTC
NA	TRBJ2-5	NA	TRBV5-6	CASQREETQYF	TGTGCCAGCCAGAGGGAGGAGACCCAGTACTTC
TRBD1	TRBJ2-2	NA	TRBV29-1	CSVADRLDTGELFF	TGCAGCGTCGCGGACAGGCTTGACACCGGGGAGCTGTTTTTT
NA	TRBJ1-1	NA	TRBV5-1	CASSLEGRGNTEAFF	TGCGCCAGCAGCTTGGAGGGCAGGGGGAACACTGAAGCTTTCTTT
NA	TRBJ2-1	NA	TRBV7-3	CASSPGTSYNEQFF	TGTGCCAGCAGCCCCGGGACTTCATACAATGAGCAGTTCTTC
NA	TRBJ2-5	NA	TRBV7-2	CASSRSSVETQYF	TGTGCCAGCAGCCGCTCTAGCGTAGAGACCCAGTACTTC
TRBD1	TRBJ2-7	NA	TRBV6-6	CASTKTWTGGTYEQYF	TGTGCCAGCACCAAAACTTGGACAGGCGGCACCTACGAGCAGTACTTC
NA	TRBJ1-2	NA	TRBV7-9	CASSSPRTERSYGYTF	TGTGCCAGCAGCTCCCCCCGGACAGAACGCTCCTATGGCTACACCTTC
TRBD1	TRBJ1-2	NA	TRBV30	CAWTGGGGYTF	TGTGCCTGGACAGGGGGCGGTGGCTACACCTTC
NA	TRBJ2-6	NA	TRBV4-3	CASSHTDTSGANVLTF	TGCGCCAGCAGCCATACCGACACCTCTGGGGCCAACGTCCTGACTTTC
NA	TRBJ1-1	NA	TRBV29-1	CSVRTRENTEAFF	TGCAGCGTCAGGACCCGGGAAAACACTGAAGCTTTCTTT
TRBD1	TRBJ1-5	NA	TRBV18	CASSPPPGGVDQPQHF	TGTGCCAGCTCACCACCGCCAGGGGGAGTCGATCAGCCCCAGCATTTT
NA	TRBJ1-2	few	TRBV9	CASSVRGWSANNYGYTF	TGTGCCAGCAGCGTAAGAGGGTGGTCAGCCAATAACTATGGCTACACCTTC
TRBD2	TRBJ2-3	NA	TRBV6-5	CASRTPRGGTDTQYF	TGTGCCAGCAGAACCCCCCGCGGGGGGACAGATACGCAGTATTTT
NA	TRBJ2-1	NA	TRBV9	CASSVAPGAPSYNEQFF	TGTGCCAGCAGCGTAGCTCCAGGGGCTCCCTCCTACAATGAGCAGTTCTTC
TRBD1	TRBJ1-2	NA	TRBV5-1	CASSSQGTGIGYTF	TGCGCCAGCAGCTCTCAAGGGACAGGGATTGGCTACACCTTC
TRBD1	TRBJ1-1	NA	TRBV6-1	CASSAKRDRREAFF	TGTGCCAGCAGCGCCAAGCGGGACAGGCGTGAAGCTTTCTTT
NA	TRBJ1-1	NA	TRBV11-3	CASSLVYVGAGPLAAFF	TGTGCCAGCAGCTTGGTTTACGTTGGTGCGGGGCCCTTGGCCGCTTTCTTT
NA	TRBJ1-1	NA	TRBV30	CAWAQYFGGITEAFF	TGTGCCTGGGCACAGTATTTTGGGGGGATAACTGAAGCTTTCTTT
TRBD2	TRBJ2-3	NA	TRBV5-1	CASSLPGLAATTDTQYF	TGCGCCAGCAGCTTGCCGGGACTAGCGGCGACCACAGATACGCAGTATTTT
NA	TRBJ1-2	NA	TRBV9	CASSVGQSTYGYTF	TGTGCCAGCAGCGTAGGACAAAGTACCTATGGCTACACCTTC
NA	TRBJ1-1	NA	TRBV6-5	CASSYSRRGSTEAFF	TGTGCCAGCAGTTACTCAAGGCGGGGCTCCACTGAAGCTTTCTTT
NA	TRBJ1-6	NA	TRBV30	CAWSVQENSPLHF	TGTGCCTGGAGTGTTCAGGAAAATTCACCCCTCCACTTT
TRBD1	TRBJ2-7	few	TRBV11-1	CASSLIGQGARYEQYF	TGTGCCAGCAGCTTAATCGGACAGGGGGCCCGCTACGAGCAGTACTTC
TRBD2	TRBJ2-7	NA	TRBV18	CASSPVAGGKYEQYF	TGTGCCAGCTCACCTGTAGCGGGAGGGAAGTACGAGCAGTACTTC
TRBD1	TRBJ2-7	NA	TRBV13	CASSFGGDSPYF	TGTGCCAGCAGCTTCGGTGGGGACAGTCCTTACTTC
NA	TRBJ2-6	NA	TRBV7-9	CASSYGGSGANVLTF	TGTGCCAGCAGCTACGGTGGCTCTGGGGCCAACGTCCTGACTTTC
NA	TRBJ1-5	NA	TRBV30	CAWRVGAASNQPQHF	TGTGCCTGGAGAGTTGGGGCAGCTAGCAATCAGCCCCAGCATTTT
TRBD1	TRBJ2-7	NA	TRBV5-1	CASSQDRGPYEQYF	TGCGCCAGCAGCCAGGACAGGGGGCCTTACGAGCAGTACTTC
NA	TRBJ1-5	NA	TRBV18	CASSPQGQPNQPQHF	TGTGCCAGCTCACCCCAAGGACAGCCCAATCAGCCCCAGCATTTT
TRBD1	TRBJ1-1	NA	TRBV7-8	CASGATGGMSTEAFF	TGTGCCAGCGGAGCGACAGGGGGGATGAGCACTGAAGCTTTCTTT
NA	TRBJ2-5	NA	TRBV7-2	CASSSQGLQETQYF	TGTGCCAGCAGCTCTCAGGGTCTCCAAGAGACCCAGTACTTC
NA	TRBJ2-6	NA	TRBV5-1	CASSRSVGVSGANVLTF	TGCGCCAGCAGCCGGAGTGTAGGGGTCTCTGGGGCCAACGTCCTGACTTTC
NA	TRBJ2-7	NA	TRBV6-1	CASSEIGRGRAYEQYF	TGTGCCAGCAGTGAGATTGGGCGGGGGCGGGCCTACGAGCAGTACTTC
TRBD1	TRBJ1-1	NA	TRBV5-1	CASSLDGTANTEAFF	TGCGCCAGCAGCTTGGATGGGACAGCCAACACTGAAGCTTTCTTT
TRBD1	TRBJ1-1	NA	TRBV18	CASSPGDSDSFF	TGTGCCAGCTCACCCGGGGACAGCGATTCTTTCTTT